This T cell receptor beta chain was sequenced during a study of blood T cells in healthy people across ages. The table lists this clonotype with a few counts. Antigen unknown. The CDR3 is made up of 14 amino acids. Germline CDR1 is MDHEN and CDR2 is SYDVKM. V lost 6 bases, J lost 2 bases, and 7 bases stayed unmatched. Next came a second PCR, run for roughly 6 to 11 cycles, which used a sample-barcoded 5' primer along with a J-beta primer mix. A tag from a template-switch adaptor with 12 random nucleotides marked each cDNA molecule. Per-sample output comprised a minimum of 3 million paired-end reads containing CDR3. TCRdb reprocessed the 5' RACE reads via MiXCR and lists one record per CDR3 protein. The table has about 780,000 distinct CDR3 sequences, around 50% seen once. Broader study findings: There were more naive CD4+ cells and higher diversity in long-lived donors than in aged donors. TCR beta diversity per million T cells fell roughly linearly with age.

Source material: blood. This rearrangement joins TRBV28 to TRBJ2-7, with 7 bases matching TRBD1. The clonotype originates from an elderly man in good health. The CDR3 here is CASRSQGMAYEQYF. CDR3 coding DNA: TGTGCCAGCAGATCACAGGGGATGGCCTACGAGCAGTACTTC.